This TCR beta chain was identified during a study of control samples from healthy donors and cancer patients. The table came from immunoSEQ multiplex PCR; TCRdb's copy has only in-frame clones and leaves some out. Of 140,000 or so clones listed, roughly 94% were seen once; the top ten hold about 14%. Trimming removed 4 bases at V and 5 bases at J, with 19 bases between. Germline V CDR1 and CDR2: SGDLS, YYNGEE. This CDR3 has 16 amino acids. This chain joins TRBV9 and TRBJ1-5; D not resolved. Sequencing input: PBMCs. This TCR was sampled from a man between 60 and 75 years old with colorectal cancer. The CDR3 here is CASSPQTGDIDQPQHF. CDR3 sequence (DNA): TGTGCCAGCAGCCCACAGACCGGGGATATCGATCAGCCCCAGCATTTT.